The 17 T cell receptor beta chains presented below share a single source sample, sequenced in a study of blood T cell repertoires in COVID-19. Repertoires were generated with immunoSEQ multiplex PCR, while TCRdb's copy carries only in-frame clones and drops some. Among a few hundred thousand clones listed, under 90% were seen once. The sample comprised PBMCs or T cells enriched from blood (not recorded which). Receptors were obtained from a middle-aged man who had recovered from COVID-19.

The chain couples TRBV5-4 to TRBJ1-4, with 7 bases that match TRBD1. V gave up 2 bases and J gave up 8 bases; unmatched junction bases: 6. The CDR3 has 14 residues. Germline assignment: CDR1 SGHNT and CDR2 YYREEE (reference sequence). CDR3 in amino acids: CASSLGGGEEKLFF. CDR3 sequence (DNA): TGTGCCAGCAGCTTAGGAGGGGGCGAGGAAAAACTGTTTTTT. The entire variable domain, with the rest obtained from reference TRBV5-4 and TRBJ1-4, is as follows: ETGVTQSPTHLIKTRGQQVTLRCSSQSGHNTVSWYQQALGQGPQFIFQYYREEENGRGNFPPRFSGLQFPNYSSELNVNALELDDSALYLCASSLGGGEEKLFFGSGTQLSVL.

The V gene is TRBV4-1, the J gene TRBJ2-7; possible D gene TRBD2, 5 bases. The length of the CDR3 is 16 residues. Germline CDR1 reads MGHRA; CDR2 reads YSYEKL. V was cut by 0 bases and J by 2 bases, with 14 bases left in between. CDR3 sequence (DNA): TGCGCCAGCAGCCAAGAGGTGCAAGGAGGTGCCTACGAGCAGTACTTC. This sequence encodes CASSQEVQGGAYEQYF.

This clone was recorded only once. The chain joins TRBV25-1 to TRBJ1-6; 7 nucleotides match TRBD1. From germline, CDR1 is MGHDK and CDR2 SYGVNS. This CDR3 spans 14 amino acids. The V and J ends lost 4 bases and 5 bases, in that order; junction bases with no gene match: 2. The CDR3 DNA reads TGTGCCAGCAGTGTTGGACAGGATAATTCACCCCTCCACTTT. This sequence encodes CASSVGQDNSPLHF.

The rearrangement joins TRBV20-1 to TRBJ1-6; 7 bases line up with TRBD1. The germline V gene has CDR1 DFQATT and CDR2 SNEGSKA (reference sequence). V was clipped by 3 bases and J by 10 bases; unmatched bases: 9. This CDR3 contains 14 residues. The CDR3: CSASDDREHSPLHF. The DNA of the CDR3 is TGCAGTGCTAGTGACGACAGGGAACACTCACCCCTCCACTTT.

The chain carries TRBV5-6 and TRBJ2-3; D possibly corresponds to TRBD2 (5 bases). Per the germline V gene, CDR1 is SGHDT and CDR2 is YYEEEE. Trimming removed 3 bases from V and 4 bases from J, with 9 bases in between. The CDR3 length is 13 residues. The CDR3 sequence is CASSSTGADTQYF. Here the CDR3 DNA reads TGTGCCAGCAGCTCAACCGGGGCAGATACGCAGTATTTT.

J is TRBJ1-1 and V is TRBV4-2; D call uncertain. Trimming pared 1 base from V and 7 bases from J, leaving 13 bases between. The germline V gene encodes CDR1 LGHNA and CDR2 YNFKEQ. CDR3 length: 14 amino acids. CDR3 DNA sequence: TGTGCCAGCAGCCAAGTTGCCGGGTCGGGTGAAGCTTTCTTT. Translation gives CASSQVAGSGEAFF.

The chain uses TRBV5-1 and TRBJ2-7; D unclear. This CDR3 contains 12 residues. CDR1 and CDR2 from the germline V gene are SGHRS and YFSETQ. Trimming took 4 bases from V and 5 from J, leaving 10 bases between them. The CDR3 nucleotides read TGCGCCAGCAGCCCGGAGCCCCACGAGCAGTACTTC. Translating it yields CASSPEPHEQYF.

V and J are TRBV5-1 and TRBJ2-5, with D maybe TRBD2 (6 bases). Per the germline V gene, CDR1 is SGHRS and CDR2 is YFSETQ. V was clipped by 0 bases and J by 5 bases, with 14 bases between them. The CDR3 has 15 residues. The CDR3 protein is CASSLGGGDWETQYF. For the CDR3, the DNA is TGCGCCAGCAGCTTGGGGGGAGGAGATTGGGAGACCCAGTACTTC.

The genes are TRBV18 and TRBJ2-3; TRBD2 might be the D (7 bases). The CDR3 runs to 16 residues. Trimming removed 1 base at V and 2 bases at J, with 13 bases between. Germline CDR1 and CDR2: KGHSH and LQKENI. The CDR3 protein is CASSPQRGAITDTQYF. CDR3 bases: TGTGCCAGCTCACCACAACGGGGGGCGATCACAGATACGCAGTATTTT.

The chain uses TRBV3-1 (or the pseudogene TRBV3-2) and TRBJ1-1; weak D call: TRBD1 (6 bases). Per germline, CDR1 LGHDT and CDR2 YNNKEL (reference sequence). The CDR3 is 13 residues long. V was clipped by 1 base and J by 4 bases, with 7 bases between them. The CDR3, as DNA: TGTGCCAGCAGCCAAGCAGGGGTCACTGAAGCTTTCTTT. Translated: CASSQAGVTEAFF.

The CDR3 DNA sequence: TGTGCCAGCTGGGACAGGTCTGCCCATGGCTACACCTTC. It encodes CASWDRSAHGYTF. The V gene is TRBV12-3 or TRBV12-4, the J gene TRBJ1-2; 8 bases are shared with TRBD1. Trimming took 8 bases from V and 6 from J; bases not matched to a gene: 8. This CDR3 spans 13 amino acids.

The rearrangement joins TRBV4-3 to TRBJ1-2; D is possibly TRBD1 (6 bases). V lost 0 bases to trimming and J lost 6 bases, with 14 bases between them. The CDR3 loop spans 15 amino acids. In germline, CDR1 is LGHNA, CDR2 YSLEER. The CDR3 DNA is TGCGCCAGCAGCCAAGAGTTCAGGGGAAAGGATGGCTACACCTTC. Translated: CASSQEFRGKDGYTF.

The chain has TRBV7-9 and TRBJ2-3, with D unclear. With 1 base removed from V and 4 bases from J, the gap between germline ends came to 12 bases. The germline V gene has CDR1 SEHNR and CDR2 FQNEAQ (reference sequence). The CDR3 consists of 15 residues. CDR3 bases: TGTGCCAGCAGCTTAGGGGCTAACCCCCCAGATACGCAGTATTTT. Protein sequence: CASSLGANPPDTQYF.

The chain has TRBV7-3 and TRBJ1-4; the D gene is possibly TRBD1 (5 bases). This CDR3 spans 16 amino acids. V lost 9 bases and J 0 bases, leaving 17 bases between the germline ends. Germline V gene lookup returns CDR1 SGHTA and CDR2 FQGTGA. The CDR3 loop is CASPRKQGPTNEKLFF. DNA for the CDR3: TGTGCCAGTCCCCGAAAGCAGGGCCCAACTAATGAAAAACTGTTTTTT.

The chain recombines TRBV15 with TRBJ1-1; the match to TRBD1 covers 8 bases. The V gene's germline CDR1 is LNHNV and CDR2 YYDKDF (reference sequence). The V and J ends lost 6 bases and 1 base, in that order; junction bases with no gene match: 13. This CDR3 has 17 residues. The CDR3 nucleotides read TGTGCCACCAGGTCCAGGGGGCGCAGGGAGAAGAACACTGAAGCTTTCTTT. Its protein is CATRSRGRREKNTEAFF. The full variable domain, in which reference TRBV15 and TRBJ1-1 provide the parts outside the CDR3, is DAMVIQNPRYQVTQFGKPVTLSCSQTLNHNVMYWYQQKSSQAPKLLFHYYDKDFNNEADTPDNFQSRRPNTSFCFLDIRSPGLGDTAMYLCATRSRGRREKNTEAFFGQGTRLTVV.

This chain joins TRBV10-3 and TRBJ2-7; 7 bases map to TRBD1. V shed 3 bases and J 2 bases; nucleotides not matched to a gene: 10. The germline CDR1 and CDR2 sequences are ENHRY and SYGVKD. The CDR3 is 16 residues long. In nucleotides, the CDR3 is TGTGCCATCAGTGAAGGGAACAGGGGCTATACCTACGAGCAGTACTTC. Its protein product is CAISEGNRGYTYEQYF.

The chain links TRBV25-1 to TRBJ1-4; no clear D. Germline V lookup: CDR1 MGHDK, CDR2 SYGVNS. V was shortened by 3 bases and J by 0 bases, with 11 bases between the two germline ends. This CDR3 comprises 16 residues. CDR3 in DNA: TGTGCCAGCAGTGATTGGGAGACTGCAACTAATGAAAAACTGTTTTTT. Translated: CASSDWETATNEKLFF. Full variable domain (missing parts from reference TRBV25-1 and TRBJ1-4): EADIYQTPRYLVIGTGKKITLECSQTMGHDKMYWYQQDPGMELHLIHYSYGVNSTEKGDLSSESTVSRIRTEHFPLTLESARPSHTSQYLCASSDWETATNEKLFFGSGTQLSVL.